This TCR beta chain originates from a study of T cells in women clearing cervical HPV infection listed by TCRdb under 2018. Regarding the complete study: The cases were 20 to 25 women with histologically confirmed HPV16-related CIN3 or worse, and 2 of these cases were invasive cancers. Blood from cases was drawn at the visit where the lesion was first identified, while blood from controls was drawn once the infection was no longer detected. An exploratory proof-of-principle case-control study, nested within the Guanacaste HPV Natural History Study in Costa Rica, was conducted to compare TCR repertoires across cervical HPV16 outcomes. The parent cohort enrolled 8,500 to 11,000 women aged 18 or older in Guanacaste, Costa Rica, during about 1993 to 1994 and followed them for approximately 7 years. HLA typing was available for only a few women, so HLA type could not be excluded as a confounder. Controls were around 24 women whose single incident HPV16 infection cleared within 12 months without precancer or cancer developing. As quality controls, five blinded duplicates were added to each group, bringing the total to 60 or so samples made up of 50 or so participants and some ten replicates. For cases, a median interval of about 150 days, with an interquartile range of about 90 to 200 days, was observed between lesion detection and blood sampling. Median age was about 32 years in cases versus just over 37 in controls, and baseline characteristics did not differ significantly. Cases were matched to controls by age within five years and by the year the sample was collected.

Comment on this clone: It has no known antigen specificity. Read coverage stops 3 residues before the CDR3 terminus; the germline J gene supplies the remainder.

Every participant had a single incident cervical HPV16 infection, and women with prevalent HPV16 infections were excluded. Cervical HPV DNA was detected by MY09/MY11 PCR, and genotyping was performed by dot-blot hybridization. Around 15 mL of heparinized blood was centrifuged, after which the buffy coat was aliquoted, frozen at -30 degrees C, and then stored at -80 degrees C. QIAGEN kits were used to extract genomic DNA from buffy coat specimens. Via the germline V gene, CDR1 is SGHTA and CDR2 FQGNSA. Trimming takes 3 bases from V and 5 bases from J, and the germline ends sit 10 bases apart. From the cysteine through the phenylalanine, the CDR3 covers 14 amino acids. Of the CDR3's DNA, 33 bases were read; they are in frame from base 1. TCR beta CDR3 regions were amplified by multiplex PCR from an average of about 1,300 ng genomic DNA per sample using the immunoSEQ assay. Primer bias was corrected in the assay by using a complete synthetic TCR repertoire to establish an amplification baseline. The amplicons were sequenced on the Illumina platform. As for how the authors treated the data: Sequence errors were corrected by clustering with frequency ratios and a modified nearest-neighbor algorithm, and the sequences were then analyzed in the immunoSEQ Analyzer using IMGT gene definitions. At each rarefaction depth, TCR richness and evenness were averaged across 20 rarefaction repeats, and samples with fewer sequences than that depth were excluded. Wilcoxon rank sum tests with FDR correction were used to compare relative abundances of V, D and J genes between the groups. For the blinded duplicates, the intraclass correlation was roughly 96% for TCR richness and averaged about 76% across 66 gene segments. The table comes from immuneACCESS by way of TCRdb, which keeps in-frame sequences with V and J called. Part of the clones is missing from these tables; in studies checked, under half for an unresolved V gene and the rest for unknown reasons. The V and J calls and clone size come from that table; D and trimming were worked out from the DNA. The table kept for this sample lists 30,000 to 45,000 clones. The ten largest account for about 3.7% of the sample.

Beyond this particular receptor, the publication reports: Cases were distinguished from controls with an estimated AUC of approximately 0.83 by random forest classifiers combining richness and V gene abundances. Because of the cross-sectional design, the study could not determine whether the associations came before infection or resulted from infection, and neither effector/memory subsets nor HPV-specific T cells were isolated. Significantly higher TCR repertoire richness was observed in CIN3+ cases than in controls across sequencing depths, whereas no difference in evenness was found. T-cell numbers per sample were unknown, so richness differences could reflect varying T-cell content rather than repertoire biology. Lower TRBV6-7 relative abundance was observed in cases than in controls (0.11% versus 0.16%; Bonferroni P = 0.0008).

This TCR was sampled from a woman between 18 and 70 years old with a cervical HPV16 infection that either progressed to CIN3+ or cleared (not recorded which). Sequencing was done on a sample of blood buffy coat. The chain is assembled from TRBV7-2 and TRBJ2-2; TRBD1 could be the D gene, as 6 bases match. CDR3 DNA, as far as it was read: TGTGCCAGCAGCTTCGGAAGGGGGACCGGGGAG. This translates into CASSFGRGTGE. The entire CDR3 is CASSFGRGTGELFF. With the rest looked up from the reference TRBV7-2 and TRBJ2-2 genes rather than sequenced, the full variable domain is GAGVSQSPSNKVTEKGKDVELRCDPISGHTALYWYRQSLGQGLEFLIYFQGNSAPDKSGLPSDRFSAERTGGSVSTLTIQRTQQEDSAVYLCASSFGRGTGELFFGEGSRLTVL.